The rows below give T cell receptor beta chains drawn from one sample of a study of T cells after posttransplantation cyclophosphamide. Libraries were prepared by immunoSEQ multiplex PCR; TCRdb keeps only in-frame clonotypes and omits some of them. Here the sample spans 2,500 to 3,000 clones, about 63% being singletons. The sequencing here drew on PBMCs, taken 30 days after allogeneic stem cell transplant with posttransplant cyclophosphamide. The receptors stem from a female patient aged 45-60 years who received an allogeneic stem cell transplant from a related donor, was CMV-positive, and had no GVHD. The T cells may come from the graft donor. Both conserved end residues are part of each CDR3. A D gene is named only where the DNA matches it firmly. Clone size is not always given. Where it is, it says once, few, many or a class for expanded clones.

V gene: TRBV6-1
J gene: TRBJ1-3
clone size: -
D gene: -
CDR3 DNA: TGTGCCAGCAGCTCCAACAGGGACACCATATATTTT
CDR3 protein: CASSSNRDTIYF

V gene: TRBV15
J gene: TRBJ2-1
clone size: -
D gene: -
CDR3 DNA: TGTGCCACCAGCAGAGATGACGGCGGCTGGGTTGATGAGCAGTTCTTC
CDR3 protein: CATSRDDGGWVDEQFF

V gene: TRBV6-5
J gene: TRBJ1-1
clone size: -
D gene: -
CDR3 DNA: TGTGCCAGCATAAAACAGGGGAACACTGAAGCTTTCTTT
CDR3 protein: CASIKQGNTEAFF

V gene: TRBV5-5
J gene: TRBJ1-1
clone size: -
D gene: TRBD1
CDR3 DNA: TGTGCCAGCAGCTCCCCCCTGGGACAGGGATGGTTACCTTTCTTT
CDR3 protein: CASSSPLGQGWLPFF

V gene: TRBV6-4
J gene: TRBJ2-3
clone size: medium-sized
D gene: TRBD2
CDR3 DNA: TGTGCCAGCAGTGACGGGCTAGCGGTACCTCAGTATTTT
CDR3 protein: CASSDGLAVPQYF

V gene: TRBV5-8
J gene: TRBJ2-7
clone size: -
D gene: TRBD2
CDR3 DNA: TGTGCCAGCAGCTGGGAAGGGAGAGGACTAGCGGGGGGATTCTACGAGCAGTACTTC
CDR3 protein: CASSWEGRGLAGGFYEQYF

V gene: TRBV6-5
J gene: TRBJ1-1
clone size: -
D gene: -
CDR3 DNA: TGTGCCAGCAGGTATAACACTGAAGCTTTCTTT
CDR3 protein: CASRYNTEAFF

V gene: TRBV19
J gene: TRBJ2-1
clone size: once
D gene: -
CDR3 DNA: TGTGCCAGCTCCCACGGGGTTAGCTCCTACAATGAGCAGTTCTTC
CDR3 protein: CASSHGVSSYNEQFF

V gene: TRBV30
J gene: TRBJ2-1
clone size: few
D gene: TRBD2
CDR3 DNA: TGTGCCTGGAGTAGAACTAGCGGGAGGAACAATGAGCAGTTCTTC
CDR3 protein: CAWSRTSGRNNEQFF

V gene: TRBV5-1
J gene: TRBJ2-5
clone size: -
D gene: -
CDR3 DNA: TGCGCCAGCAGCTTGGTACAAGAGACCCAGTACTTC
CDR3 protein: CASSLVQETQYF

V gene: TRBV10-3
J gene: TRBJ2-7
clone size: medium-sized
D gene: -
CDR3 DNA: TGTGCCATCCAAGGACTCCCAGGGGACGAGCAGTACTTC
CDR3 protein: CAIQGLPGDEQYF

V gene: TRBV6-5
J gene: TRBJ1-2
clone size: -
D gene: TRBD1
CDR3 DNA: TGTGCCAGCAGTTGGGGACAGGGGATTGGGGGCTACACCTTC
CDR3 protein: CASSWGQGIGGYTF

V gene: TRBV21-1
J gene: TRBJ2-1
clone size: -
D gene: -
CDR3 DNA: TGTGCCAGCAGCAAAGGGACTAGCGGGAGGGTGAAATACAATGAGCAGTTCTTC
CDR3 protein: CASSKGTSGRVKYNEQFF

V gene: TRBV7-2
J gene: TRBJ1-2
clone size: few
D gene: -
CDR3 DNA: TGTGCCAGCAGCTTCGGAGGGGATAATGGTGGCTACACCTTC
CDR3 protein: CASSFGGDNGGYTF

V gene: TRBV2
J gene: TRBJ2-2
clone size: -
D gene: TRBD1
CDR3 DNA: TGTGCCAGCAGTTGGGACAGGGGGTTAACCGGGGAGCTGTTTTTT
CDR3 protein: CASSWDRGLTGELFF

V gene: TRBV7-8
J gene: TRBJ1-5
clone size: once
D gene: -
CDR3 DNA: TGTGCCAGCAGCCAGGGGCAGGGGAATGGACAGCCCCAGCATTTT
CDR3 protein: CASSQGQGNGQPQHF

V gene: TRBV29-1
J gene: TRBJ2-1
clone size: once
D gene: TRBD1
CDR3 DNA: TGCAGCGTTCTGGACAGGGTTACTGAGCAGTTCTTC
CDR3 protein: CSVLDRVTEQFF

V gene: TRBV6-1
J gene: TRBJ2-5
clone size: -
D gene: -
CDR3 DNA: TGTGCCAGCAGTGCCCTGAGGGGGGAGGGCCAAGAGACCCAGTACTTC
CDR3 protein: CASSALRGEGQETQYF

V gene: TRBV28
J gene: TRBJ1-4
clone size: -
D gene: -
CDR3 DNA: TGTGCCAGCACTCTTGGGGGGGGGCGCGAAAAACTGTTTTTT
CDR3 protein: CASTLGGGREKLFF

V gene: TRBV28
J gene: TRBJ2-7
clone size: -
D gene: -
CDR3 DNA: TGTGCCAGCAGTCCCCAGGTAGAGCAGTACTTC
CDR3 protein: CASSPQVEQYF

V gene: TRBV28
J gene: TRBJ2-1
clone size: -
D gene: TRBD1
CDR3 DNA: TGTGCCAGCAGTCCGGGGGACAGGGATTACAATGAGCAGTTCTTC
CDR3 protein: CASSPGDRDYNEQFF

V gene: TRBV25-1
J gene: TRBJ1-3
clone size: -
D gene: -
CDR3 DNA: TGTGCCAGCAGTGAAAACAGGGTTAGCTCTGGAAACACCATATATTTT
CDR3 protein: CASSENRVSSGNTIYF

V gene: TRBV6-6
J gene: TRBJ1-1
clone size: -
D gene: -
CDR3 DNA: TGTGCCAGCAGTTACTCGCAGGAGACTATGAACACTGAAGCTTTCTTT
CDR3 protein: CASSYSQETMNTEAFF

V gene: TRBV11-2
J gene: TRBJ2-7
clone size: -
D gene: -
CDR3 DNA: TGTGCCAGCAGGCCAATCCGAGACAGCTCCTACGAGCAGTACTTC
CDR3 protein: CASRPIRDSSYEQYF

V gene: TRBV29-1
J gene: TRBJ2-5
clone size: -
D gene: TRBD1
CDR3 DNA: TGCAGCGTTGGACAGGGGGTTCAAGAGACCCAGTACTTC
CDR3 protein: CSVGQGVQETQYF